Listed here is a single TCR beta chain. Its target is unknown. TCRdb keeps only in-frame clones here, not all; method: immunoSEQ multiplex PCR. The sample consists of tens of thousands of clones, approximately 83% of them appearing once. The data originate from a study of OX40 agonist ivuxolimab in advanced cancers. Study in general: Given to patients was ivuxolimab, an agonistic anti-OX40 (CD134) antibody.

Study findings and constraints: Fewer expanded clones were found on average in CD4+ than in CD8+ T cells.

CDR3 length equals 13 residues. V was trimmed by 1 base and J by 4 bases, leaving 8 bases between them. Germline V gene sequence: CDR1 SGHTA, CDR2 FQGNSA. The V gene is TRBV7-2, the J gene TRBJ2-7; D might be TRBD2 (6 bases). The sequences come from CD4+ or CD8+ T cells sorted from blood, collected in a trial of the OX40 agonist ivuxolimab. This receptor was obtained from an adult with an advanced solid tumor such as melanoma, head and neck, liver or kidney cancer. This CDR3 is CASSLVGGYEQYF. In DNA form, the CDR3 reads TGTGCCAGCAGCTTAGTGGGGGGATACGAGCAGTACTTC. Based on the CDR3 plus reference TRBV7-2 and TRBJ2-7, the full variable domain is GAGVSQSPSNKVTEKGKDVELRCDPISGHTALYWYRQSLGQGLEFLIYFQGNSAPDKSGLPSDRFSAERTGGSVSTLTIQRTQQEDSAVYLCASSLVGGYEQYFGPGTRLTVT.